The rows below give T cell receptor beta chains drawn from one sample of a study of blood T cells in healthy people across ages. Using its own MiXCR run on the 5' RACE reads, TCRdb lists one record per CDR3 protein. The sample comprises around 1,000,000 distinct CDR3 sequences, 35% to 40% of which are singletons, and roughly 14% rests with the top ten. The sequenced material came from blood. These receptors were obtained from a man aged 18 to 29 in good health. CDR3s include the opening cysteine and the closing phenylalanine or tryptophan. The D gene is left open where the match is weak. Rows may omit the clone size; those that give it use once, few, many or a size class.

j_call clone_size v_call d_call cdr3_length cdr3_nt cdr3_aa
TRBJ1-2 NA TRBV6-5 NA 15 TGTGCCAGCATGGGCAGGTCCACGGGGGACTATGGCTACACCTTC CASMGRSTGDYGYTF
TRBJ2-7 few TRBV14 NA 13 TGTGCCAGCAGCCAAGTAAACAGCTACGAGCAGTACTTC CASSQVNSYEQYF
TRBJ2-3 few TRBV4-3 NA 13 TGCGCCAGCAGCACCCAAAGGACAGATACGCAGTATTTT CASSTQRTDTQYF
TRBJ2-3 once TRBV5-1 NA 15 TGCGCCAGCAGCTTGGAGGCAGGGAGCGCAGATACGCAGTATTTT CASSLEAGSADTQYF
TRBJ2-1 few TRBV4-3 TRBD1 17 TGCGCCAGCAGCCAAGACCTGGGGACAGAAAATTACAATGAGCAGTTCTTC CASSQDLGTENYNEQFF
TRBJ1-4 few TRBV20-1 NA 13 TGCAGTGCTAGGGGGCATATGAATGAAAAACTGTTTTTT CSARGHMNEKLFF
TRBJ1-4 few TRBV25-1 TRBD1 15 TGTGCCAGCAGTGGAGGGACAGTCTTTAATGAAAAACTGTTTTTT CASSGGTVFNEKLFF
TRBJ1-5 few TRBV20-1 NA 13 TGCAGTGCTAGGTCAGGGGTCCGTCAGCCCCAGCATTTT CSARSGVRQPQHF
TRBJ2-5 NA TRBV14 NA 16 TGTGCCAGCAGCCAAGATCCGGCCCCTATGCAAGAGACCCAGTACTTC CASSQDPAPMQETQYF
TRBJ2-7 NA TRBV20-1 NA 12 TGCAGAGCTAGACCTTCGCTTGGCGAGCAGTACTTC CRARPSLGEQYF
TRBJ2-5 few TRBV6-2/TRBV6-3 TRBD1 15 TGTGCCAGCAGTTACGTGGACAGGGCGTTCGAGACCCAGTACTTC CASSYVDRAFETQYF
TRBJ2-1 NA TRBV12-3/TRBV12-4 TRBD2 15 TGTGCCAGCAGCCCCGGGACTAGCGGGGTTGGTGAGCAGTTCTTC CASSPGTSGVGEQFF
TRBJ2-3 NA TRBV4-3 TRBD1 18 TGCGCCAGCAGCCAAGAATTATCGACAGGGGCGCACACAGATACGCAGTATTTT CASSQELSTGAHTDTQYF